This T cell receptor beta chain was captured in a study of cytomegalovirus exposure and HLA in healthy donors. Germline CDR1 reads SGHDT; CDR2 reads YYEEEE. The CDR3 consists of 13 residues. Deletions cut 4 bases from V and 4 bases from J, with 9 bases between. The PCR ran on 60 Vbeta and 13 Jbeta primers. The assay was immunoSEQ multiplex PCR, and TCRdb's table has in-frame clones only and misses some. The listing contains tens of thousands of clones. The sequence was obtained from a man aged 50-60 years in good health and CMV-seronegative. This chain joins TRBV5-6 and TRBJ1-5, with D unresolved. Sequencing was performed on PBMCs. The CDR3 DNA reads as TGTGCCAGCAGCCCGGCGGGGAATCAGCCCCAGCATTTT. Translating it yields CASSPAGNQPQHF.